Described below is a single T cell receptor (beta chain) sequence and its context. The sample holds other DNA sequences that translate to the same CDR3. Original handling: Amplification of reference gene primers provided the estimated nucleated cell counts. The protocol was immunoSEQ multiplex PCR, while the TCRdb copy is restricted to in-frame clones and leaves out a portion. The V and J calls and clone size come from that table; D and trimming were worked out from the DNA. The data hold roughly 290,000 clones, with 85% observed a single time. The entry originates in a study of blood T cell repertoires in COVID-19. CDR3 length: 13 residues. CDR1 is SGHAT and CDR2 is FQNNGV in the germline V gene. With 0 bases removed from V and 5 bases from J, the gap between germline ends came to 7 bases.

The receptor was isolated from a woman aged 50 to 65 with active or convalescent COVID-19. The specimen sequenced was peripheral blood. The chain recombines TRBV11-2 with TRBJ1-1; maybe TRBD1 (6 bases). The CDR3 DNA sequence: TGTGCCAGCAGCTTAGAGAGGGGGACTGAAGCTTTCTTT. It yields the protein CASSLERGTEAFF.